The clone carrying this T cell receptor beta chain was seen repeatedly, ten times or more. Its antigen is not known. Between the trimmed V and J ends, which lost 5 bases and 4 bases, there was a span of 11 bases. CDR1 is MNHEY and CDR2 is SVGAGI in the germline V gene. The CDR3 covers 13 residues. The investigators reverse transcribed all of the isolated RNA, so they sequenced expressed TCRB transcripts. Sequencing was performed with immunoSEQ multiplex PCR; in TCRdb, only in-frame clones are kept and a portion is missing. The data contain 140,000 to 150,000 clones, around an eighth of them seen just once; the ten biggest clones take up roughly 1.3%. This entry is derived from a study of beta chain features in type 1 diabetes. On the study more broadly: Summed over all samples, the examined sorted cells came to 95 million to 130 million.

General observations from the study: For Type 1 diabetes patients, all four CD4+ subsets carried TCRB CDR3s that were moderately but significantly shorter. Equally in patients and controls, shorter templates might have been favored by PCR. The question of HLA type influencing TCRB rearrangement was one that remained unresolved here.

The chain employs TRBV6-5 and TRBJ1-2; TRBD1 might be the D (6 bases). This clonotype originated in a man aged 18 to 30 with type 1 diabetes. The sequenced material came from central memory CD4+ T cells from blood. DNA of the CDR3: TGTGCCAGCAGTCTACAGGGCCCCTATGGCTACACCTTC. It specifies CASSLQGPYGYTF.